The 18 T cell receptor beta chains below come from one sample, sequenced in a study of cytomegalovirus exposure and HLA in healthy donors. Primers: 60 Vbeta forward and 13 Jbeta reverse. The data were produced by immunoSEQ multiplex PCR, yet TCRdb's version contains in-frame clones alone and is incomplete. The sample includes some 150,000 clones, about 83% seen only once; the top ten take more than 4%. The sequencing sample was made of PBMCs. These receptors came from a woman aged 30 to 39 in good health and CMV-seronegative.

The genes are TRBV5-4 and TRBJ2-7; 15 bases map to TRBD2. Germline trimming cut 3 bases from V and 3 bases from J; bases unmatched to any gene: 4. Per germline, CDR1 SGHNT and CDR2 YYREEE (reference sequence). CDR3 size: 16 residues. DNA of the CDR3: TGTGCCAGCAGCTGGGGGGGACTAGCGGGAGGCTACGAGCAGTACTTC. Translating gives CASSWGGLAGGYEQYF.

The chain employs TRBV30 and TRBJ1-6; D not certain. V lost 3 bases and J lost 4, with 7 bases in between. Germline CDR1 GTSNPN, CDR2 SVGIG (reference sequence). There are 13 residues in the CDR3. CDR3 residues: CAWREVYNSPLHF. The CDR3 bases are TGTGCCTGGAGAGAGGTGTATAATTCACCCCTCCACTTT. Full variable domain (outside the CDR3, taken from reference TRBV30 and TRBJ1-6): SQTIHQWPATLVQPVGSPLSLECTVEGTSNPNLYWYRQAAGRGLQLLFYSVGIGQISSEVPQNLSASRPQDRQFILSSKKLLLSDSGFYLCAWREVYNSPLHFGNGTRLTVT.

The V call is TRBV5-4, the J call TRBJ2-7, with 15 bases identical to TRBD2. V lost 4 bases and J lost 3; bases outside the gene matches: 5. Germline lookup yields CDR1 SGHNT and CDR2 YYREEE (reference sequence). The CDR3 has 16 amino acids. The CDR3 bases are TGTGCCAGCAGCGCAGGGACTAGCGGGGGGATCTACGAGCAGTACTTC. It codes for CASSAGTSGGIYEQYF. Full variable domain (rest looked up from reference TRBV5-4 and TRBJ2-7): ETGVTQSPTHLIKTRGQQVTLRCSSQSGHNTVSWYQQALGQGPQFIFQYYREEENGRGNFPPRFSGLQFPNYSSELNVNALELDDSALYLCASSAGTSGGIYEQYFGPGTRLTVT.

This clone was seen a single time. The rearrangement links TRBV28 to TRBJ2-5, with 8 bases lining up with TRBD1. The CDR3 has 20 residues. Germline lookup yields CDR1 MDHEN and CDR2 SYDVKM. J gave up 1 base and V 1 base, and 17 bases lay outside the gene matches. DNA for the CDR3: TGTGCCAGCAGTTTATTAAATTTCAGGGGTCCCGGACAGGGCCAAGAGACCCAGTACTTC. Translation: CASSLLNFRGPGQGQETQYF.

This chain's CDR3 is CASSLTGGTLWETQYF. For the CDR3, the DNA is TGTGCCAGCAGTTTAACGGGAGGAACGCTATGGGAGACCCAGTACTTC. This chain joins TRBV28 and TRBJ2-5; 7 nucleotides agree with TRBD2. The CDR3 is 16 residues long. The trim removed 2 bases at V and 5 bases at J, leaving 11 bases unmatched. CDR1 MDHEN and CDR2 SYDVKM come from the germline V gene.

V gene TRBV7-2 combines with J gene TRBJ1-4; TRBD1 matches at 7 bases. Germline CDR1 is SGHTA and CDR2 is FQGNSA. The V gene end was trimmed by 1 base and the J gene end by 6 bases; junction bases not matched to a gene: 5. The CDR3 runs to 15 residues. The CDR3 here is CASSLGRDSYEKLFF. CDR3 bases: TGTGCCAGCAGCTTAGGCCGGGACAGCTATGAAAAACTGTTTTTT.

The chain carries TRBV28 and TRBJ2-7, with D perhaps matching TRBD2 (6 bases). The CDR3 extends over 14 amino acids. V was cut by 6 bases and J by 6 bases, with 18 bases left in between. Germline assignment: CDR1 MDHEN and CDR2 SYDVKM. The CDR3 loop is CASSNRARESEQYF. Written as DNA, the CDR3 is TGTGCCAGCAGCAATAGGGCCCGGGAGAGCGAGCAGTACTTC.

The chain recombines TRBV18 with TRBJ1-5; weak D call: TRBD1 (5 bases). This CDR3 has 16 amino acids. Germline CDR1 reads KGHSH; CDR2 reads LQKENI. The V end was cut by 3 bases, the J end by 1 base, with 13 bases between. CDR3 nucleotide sequence: TGTGCCAGCTCACCTGGCAGGGTTGGAAGCAATCAGCCCCAGCATTTT. Encoded protein: CASSPGRVGSNQPQHF.

This sequence joins TRBV10-3 and TRBJ2-1, with 8 bases aligning to TRBD2. Trimming cost V 0 bases and J 3 bases; bases outside gene matches: 4. This CDR3 region has 16 residues. CDR1 is ENHRY and CDR2 is SYGVKD in the germline V gene. The CDR3 DNA is TGTGCCATCAGTGAGTCGACCGGGGGGGGCTACAATGAGCAGTTCTTC. Protein: CAISESTGGGYNEQFF.

This chain uses TRBV7-9 with TRBJ2-3; 9 bases align to TRBD2. This CDR3 region has 18 residues. The V gene end was trimmed by 1 base and the J gene end by 4 bases; junction bases not matched to a gene: 12. Germline CDR1 is SEHNR and CDR2 is FQNEAQ (reference sequence). The CDR3 here is CASSLEGWREGLSDTQYF. Written as DNA, the CDR3 is TGTGCCAGCAGCTTAGAGGGGTGGCGGGAGGGCCTCTCAGATACGCAGTATTTT.

The chain couples TRBV7-2 to TRBJ2-3; D is unresolved. The CDR3 is 12 residues long. Looked up from germline, CDR1 is SGHTA and CDR2 is FQGNSA. The V end lost 6 bases, the J end lost 9 bases, and 13 bases lay between the germline ends. CDR3 in DNA: TGTGCCAGCAGAGTACTCAGCGACACGCAGTATTTT. Amino acids: CASRVLSDTQYF.

A remark on this clone: Other nucleotide sequences from this sample produce the same CDR3. V is TRBV5-8 and J is TRBJ2-5; possible D gene TRBD2, 5 bases. Trimming shortened V by 4 bases and J by 4 bases, and 8 bases separated the two germline ends. This CDR3 has 12 residues. Germline CDR1 SGHTS, CDR2 YDEGEE. The CDR3 spells CASSALGETQYF. The CDR3 DNA is TGTGCCAGCAGCGCACTAGGAGAGACCCAGTACTTC.

Many counts were recorded for this clone. V usage is TRBV6-5 and J usage is TRBJ2-7; 9 nucleotides align to TRBD1. From germline, CDR1 is MNHEY and CDR2 SVGAGI. V shed 0 bases, J shed 3 bases, and the junction held 0 bases outside the gene matches. The CDR3 length is 14 residues. The CDR3: CASSYSTGGYEQYF. CDR3 nucleotides: TGTGCCAGCAGTTACTCGACAGGGGGCTACGAGCAGTACTTC.

V gene TRBV28 combines with J gene TRBJ1-5, with 10 bases that match TRBD1. Germline V gene data show CDR1 as MDHEN and CDR2 as SYDVKM. The trim removed 1 base at V and 6 bases at J, leaving 6 bases unmatched. This CDR3 comprises 16 residues. The chain's CDR3 is CASSLLGQGFIQPQHF. The CDR3 DNA is TGTGCCAGCAGTTTATTGGGACAGGGGTTTATTCAGCCCCAGCATTTT.

This clone appeared once. This sequence joins TRBV10-3 and TRBJ1-1, with TRBD1 identical over 8 bases. After removal of 6 bases from V and 3 bases from J, the junction contained 9 bases not matched to a gene. The germline V gene encodes CDR1 ENHRY and CDR2 SYGVKD. This CDR3 region has 15 residues. The CDR3 DNA reads as TGTGCCATCAGCGGGACAGGCCTCTCGGACACTGAAGCTTTCTTT. It encodes CAISGTGLSDTEAFF.

The rearrangement uses TRBV19 and TRBJ2-1, with 7 bases matching TRBD1. Trimming removed 6 bases from V and 5 bases from J; junction bases left unmatched: 10. This CDR3 region has 15 residues. The germline V gene has CDR1 LNHDA and CDR2 SQIVND (reference sequence). The CDR3 DNA reads as TGTGCCAGTAGCAAAAGAGGACAGGTGAACAATGAGCAGTTCTTC. Protein product: CASSKRGQVNNEQFF.

The chain uses TRBV5-6 and TRBJ2-3; 7 bases map to TRBD2. After removal of 4 bases from V and 0 bases from J, the junction contained 5 bases not matched to a gene. Germline CDR1 SGHDT, CDR2 YYEEEE. This CDR3 is 15 amino acids long. CDR3 region: CASSLGGGSTDTQYF. DNA of the CDR3: TGTGCCAGCAGCCTTGGGGGGGGGAGCACAGATACGCAGTATTTT.

The CDR3 bases are TGTGCCAGCAGTTATCAGGCGAGCTCCTACGAGCAGTACTTC. This gives the protein CASSYQASSYEQYF. The genes are TRBV6-5 and TRBJ2-7; D gene unclear. The V gene lost 3 bases and the J gene lost 0 bases, with 9 bases spanning the gap. The germline V gene has CDR1 MNHEY and CDR2 SVGAGI. This CDR3 has 14 residues.